The 31 T cell receptor beta chains presented below share a single source sample, sequenced in a study of beta chain features in type 1 diabetes. General study results and limits: Moderate yet significant TCRB CDR3 shortening was seen in Type 1 diabetes patients in all four CD4+ subsets.

The isolated RNA, all of it, was reverse transcribed, so expressed TCRB transcripts were what got sequenced. Here immunoSEQ multiplex PCR was the method, and the copy in TCRdb shows in-frame clones only, minus some. The data contain hundreds of thousands of clones, around 15% of them singletons. These receptors have no identified antigens. Source material: naive CD4+ T cells from blood. These receptors originate from a man between 18 and 35 years old with type 1 diabetes.

This clone was found a few times. V gene TRBV28 combines with J gene TRBJ1-1; D call uncertain. The germline gives CDR1 MDHEN, CDR2 SYDVKM. This CDR3 spans 16 amino acids. Trimming removed 0 bases at V and 0 bases at J, with 11 bases between. CDR3 protein: CASSLWTLKLNTEAFF. The CDR3 DNA reads as TGTGCCAGCAGTTTATGGACCCTAAAATTGAACACTGAAGCTTTCTTT.

The chain is built from TRBV7-3 and TRBJ1-2; 8 nucleotides align to TRBD1. V shed 5 bases, J shed 7 bases, and the junction held 15 bases outside the gene matches. Germline assignment: CDR1 SGHTA and CDR2 FQGTGA. The CDR3 runs to 16 residues. The CDR3 nucleotides read TGTGCCAGCAGCCCTCCGGGGGCAGGGGGCTTGGGTGGCTACACCTTC. Encoded protein: CASSPPGAGGLGGYTF.

In its sample, this clone was seen a few times. The rearrangement uses TRBV7-9 and TRBJ2-7; tentatively, D is TRBD1 (7 bases). The germline V gene has CDR1 SEHNR and CDR2 FQNEAQ (reference sequence). The ends were cut back, 4 bases at V and 4 bases at J, with 14 bases in the middle. The CDR3 consists of 14 residues. The CDR3 nucleotides read TGTGCCAGCAGCTCCCTCTCAGGGGGGTACGAGCAGTACTTC. Translating it yields CASSSLSGGYEQYF.

In its sample, this clone was seen once. The rearrangement uses TRBV9 and TRBJ1-6, with D possibly TRBD1 on 5 matching bases. This CDR3 comprises 13 residues. Trimming removed 0 bases from V and 11 bases from J, with 9 bases in between. Germline V gene data show CDR1 as SGDLS and CDR2 as YYNGEE. The CDR3 coding sequence is TGTGCCAGCAGCGTAGAAGGGGTTCCACCCCTCCACTTT. Its protein is CASSVEGVPPLHF.

The chain is built from TRBV5-1 and TRBJ2-1; no clear D gene. V was shortened by 4 bases and J by 0 bases, with 11 bases between the two germline ends. Germline V gene sequence: CDR1 SGHRS, CDR2 YFSETQ. The CDR3 extends over 15 amino acids. CDR3 coding DNA: TGCGCCAGCAGCCCCATGAGGAGCTCCTACAATGAGCAGTTCTTC. It encodes CASSPMRSSYNEQFF. Looking up the rest from reference TRBV5-1 and TRBJ2-1 gives the full variable domain: KAGVTQTPRYLIKTRGQQVTLSCSPISGHRSVSWYQQTPGQGLQFLFEYFSETQRNKGNFPGRFSGRQFSNSRSEMNVSTLELGDSALYLCASSPMRSSYNEQFFGPGTRLTVL.

This clone was detected a few times. The genes are TRBV15 and TRBJ1-2; no clear D gene. This CDR3 has 19 amino acids. The germline V gene encodes CDR1 LNHNV and CDR2 YYDKDF (reference sequence). V lost 0 bases and J 3 bases, leaving 23 bases between the germline ends. CDR3 sequence reads: CATSRDLYETGETDYGYTF. CDR3 DNA sequence: TGTGCCACCAGCAGAGATCTATACGAAACCGGAGAAACCGACTATGGCTACACCTTC. Full variable domain (outside the CDR3, taken from reference TRBV15 and TRBJ1-2): DAMVIQNPRYQVTQFGKPVTLSCSQTLNHNVMYWYQQKSSQAPKLLFHYYDKDFNNEADTPDNFQSRRPNTSFCFLDIRSPGLGDTAMYLCATSRDLYETGETDYGYTFGSGTRLTVV.

This clone was counted only a few times. V usage is TRBV14 and J usage is TRBJ1-6; weak D call: TRBD1 (6 bases). V was shortened by 8 bases and J by 10 bases, with 21 bases between the two germline ends. This CDR3 is built from 15 residues. CDR1 and CDR2 from the germline V gene are SGHDN and FVKESK. The CDR3 region has the DNA TGTGCCAGCCCTTCATGGGGGCAGGGGCCCTCACCCCTCCACTTT. It yields the protein CASPSWGQGPSPLHF.

This clone was observed a few times. The chain employs TRBV5-1 and TRBJ2-4; weak D call: TRBD1 (5 bases). V lost 0 bases, J lost 6 bases, and 10 bases lay in between. The V gene's germline CDR1 is SGHRS and CDR2 YFSETQ. The CDR3 extends over 14 amino acids. Written as DNA, the CDR3 is TGCGCCAGCAGCTTGGAACAGGAGACAAACATTCAGTACTTC. It yields the protein CASSLEQETNIQYF. The whole variable domain, remainder taken from reference TRBV5-1 and TRBJ2-4, is KAGVTQTPRYLIKTRGQQVTLSCSPISGHRSVSWYQQTPGQGLQFLFEYFSETQRNKGNFPGRFSGRQFSNSRSEMNVSTLELGDSALYLCASSLEQETNIQYFGAGTRLSVL.

The chain combines TRBV28 with TRBJ1-1, with D possibly TRBD1 on 6 matching bases. Germline V gene sequence: CDR1 MDHEN, CDR2 SYDVKM. V was shortened by 2 bases and J by 1 base, with 17 bases between the two germline ends. CDR3 length: 17 residues. CDR3 bases: TGTGCCAGCAGTTTACTAAGCAAAATAGGGGGGAACACTGAAGCTTTCTTT. Its protein is CASSLLSKIGGNTEAFF. Filled out from reference TRBV28 and TRBJ1-1, the complete variable domain reads DVKVTQSSRYLVKRTGEKVFLECVQDMDHENMFWYRQDPGLGLRLIYFSYDVKMKEKGDIPEGYSVSREKKERFSLILESASTNQTSMYLCASSLLSKIGGNTEAFFGQGTRLTVV.

This clone occurred a few times. The chain employs TRBV2 and TRBJ1-2, with 9 bases matching TRBD1. The CDR3 has 14 residues. The J segment lost 6 bases and the V segment lost 1 base, leaving 3 bases of the junction unmatched. Germline values: CDR1 SNHLY, CDR2 FYNNEI. CDR3 DNA: TGTGCCAGCAGTGAAGGACAGGGGGTGGATGGCTACACCTTC. It specifies CASSEGQGVDGYTF.

The chain recombines TRBV7-9 with TRBJ2-7; a possible D gene is TRBD2 (5 bases). The ends were cut back, 1 base at V and 5 bases at J, with 9 bases in the middle. There are 13 residues in the CDR3. Germline V gene lookup returns CDR1 SEHNR and CDR2 FQNEAQ (reference sequence). In DNA, the CDR3 is TGTGCCAGCAGCTTAGGTACTAGTCACGAGCAGTACTTC. Translating it yields CASSLGTSHEQYF.

The chain carries TRBV6-5 and TRBJ1-4; D is unresolved. The germline V gene has CDR1 MNHEY and CDR2 SVGAGI. V lost 4 bases and J lost 6, with 15 bases in between. The CDR3 sequence is 15 residues long. In DNA form, the CDR3 reads TGTGCCAGCAGTTCGGGGTTGCGGCTAGATGAAAAACTGTTTTTT. This codes for CASSSGLRLDEKLFF.

The CDR3 sequence is CASSPDRVVSYEQYF. CDR3 DNA: TGCGCCAGCAGCCCGGACAGGGTGGTATCCTACGAGCAGTACTTC. The chain links TRBV5-1 to TRBJ2-7; 8 nucleotides line up with TRBD1. From germline, CDR1 is SGHRS and CDR2 YFSETQ. J was trimmed by 1 base and V by 4 bases; bases with no gene match: 7. CDR3 length equals 15 residues.

Comments on this clone: The sample carries other DNA sequences with the same CDR3. The chain couples TRBV30 to TRBJ2-7; D gene uncertain. Germline-derived CDR1 and CDR2 are GTSNPN and SVGIG (reference sequence). V was cut by 5 bases and J by 1 base, with 6 bases left in between. The CDR3 runs 11 residues. The CDR3 nucleotides are TGTGCCTGGCGCCTTTCCTACGAGCAGTACTTC. It yields the protein CAWRLSYEQYF.

A few counts support this clone. The CDR3 sequence: CASSLAPGRGGGDIQYF. Written as DNA, the CDR3 is TGTGCCAGCAGCTTAGCGCCCGGTCGGGGAGGAGGGGACATTCAGTACTTC. The rearrangement joins TRBV7-2 to TRBJ2-4; tentatively, D is TRBD2 (6 bases). The CDR3 runs to 17 residues. The V end was cut by 0 bases, the J end by 8 bases, with 20 bases between. Germline V CDR1 and CDR2: SGHTA, FQGNSA.

This clone came up a few times. The chain carries TRBV2 and TRBJ1-4; D call uncertain. This CDR3 region has 12 residues. Trimming stripped 7 bases from V and 5 bases from J, with 8 bases between. Germline CDR1 reads SNHLY; CDR2 reads FYNNEI. This CDR3 is CASTSGNEKLFF. The CDR3 region has the DNA TGTGCCAGCACGTCCGGAAATGAAAAACTGTTTTTT.

This chain uses TRBV6-4 with TRBJ2-1, with TRBD1 identical over 8 bases. The CDR3 runs 15 residues. Germline CDR1 reads MRHNA; CDR2 reads SNTAGT. V shed 8 bases and J 4 bases; nucleotides not matched to a gene: 10. The chain's CDR3 is CASSYGTGLYNEQFF. CDR3 DNA: TGTGCCAGCTCTTACGGGACAGGTCTATACAATGAGCAGTTCTTC.

The CDR3 protein is CASSLEASGFLSSYEQYF. CDR3 in DNA: TGCGCCAGCAGCTTGGAGGCTAGCGGGTTTTTGAGCTCCTACGAGCAGTACTTC. The chain couples TRBV5-1 to TRBJ2-7; 8 nucleotides align to TRBD2. This CDR3 has 18 amino acids. V was pared by 0 bases and J by 0 bases, with 11 bases of the junction left unmatched. CDR1 SGHRS and CDR2 YFSETQ come from the germline V gene. The complete variable domain, with remaining parts taken from reference TRBV5-1 and TRBJ2-7, reads KAGVTQTPRYLIKTRGQQVTLSCSPISGHRSVSWYQQTPGQGLQFLFEYFSETQRNKGNFPGRFSGRQFSNSRSEMNVSTLELGDSALYLCASSLEASGFLSSYEQYFGPGTRLTVT.

This clone turned up a few times. This chain uses TRBV5-1 with TRBJ1-1, with D perhaps matching TRBD1 (6 bases). The CDR3 contains 13 residues. Trimming cost V 4 bases and J 3 bases, with 10 bases left between them. Germline CDR1 SGHRS, CDR2 YFSETQ. The CDR3 spells CASSRDTDTEAFF. The DNA for the CDR3 is TGCGCCAGCAGCCGGGACACAGACACTGAAGCTTTCTTT.

The chain joins TRBV10-3 to TRBJ2-6; D perhaps matches TRBD1 (5 bases). Per germline, CDR1 ENHRY and CDR2 SYGVKD. The CDR3 contains 20 residues. Trimming pared 0 bases from V and 0 bases from J, leaving 18 bases between. CDR3 in amino acids: CAISESRGETVLSGANVLTF. In DNA, the CDR3 is TGTGCCATCAGTGAGTCTAGAGGCGAGACAGTTCTCTCTGGGGCCAACGTCCTGACTTTC.

This clone was seen only a few times. The genes are TRBV5-4 and TRBJ2-5, with D unclear. Germline assignment: CDR1 SGHNT and CDR2 YYREEE (reference sequence). The V gene lost 2 bases and the J gene lost 1 base, with 9 bases spanning the gap. This CDR3 is 14 amino acids long. CDR3: CASSLKQSQETQYF. The DNA of the CDR3 is TGTGCCAGCAGCTTAAAACAAAGCCAAGAGACCCAGTACTTC.

As DNA, the CDR3 is TGTGCCAGCCAACGGGGGAAACTGTTTTTT. The encoded protein is CASQRGKLFF. V and J are TRBV19 and TRBJ1-4; possibly TRBD1 for D (5 bases). This CDR3 has 10 amino acids. Germline V gene sequence: CDR1 LNHDA, CDR2 SQIVND (reference sequence). The V and J ends lost 9 bases and 11 bases respectively, with 10 bases between them.

In DNA, the CDR3 is TGTGCCAGCTCACCACCGGAAGTGCAGTACACCTTC. It is translated as CASSPPEVQYTF. The chain links TRBV18 to TRBJ1-2; D is uncertain. Germline CDR1 reads KGHSH; CDR2 reads LQKENI. The CDR3 loop spans 12 amino acids. V lost 0 bases, J lost 11 bases, and 10 bases lay in between. Complete variable domain (other parts from reference TRBV18 and TRBJ1-2): NAGVMQNPRHLVRRRGQEARLRCSPMKGHSHVYWYRQLPEEGLKFMVYLQKENIIDESGMPKERFSAEFPKEGPSILRIQQVVRGDSAAYFCASSPPEVQYTFGSGTRLTVV.

The chain combines TRBV20-1 with TRBJ2-7, with D hard to call. The CDR3 totals 10 residues. V was clipped by 2 bases and J by 4 bases, with 3 bases between them. CDR1 and CDR2 from the germline V gene are DFQATT and SNEGSKA (reference sequence). This chain's CDR3 is CSARPYEQYF. The CDR3 coding sequence is TGCAGTGCTAGACCTTACGAGCAGTACTTC.

This clone was counted only a few times. J is TRBJ1-2 and V is TRBV2, with D unresolved. Germline assignment: CDR1 SNHLY and CDR2 FYNNEI. The V end was cut by 6 bases, the J end by 1 base, with 12 bases between. The length of the CDR3 is 14 residues. The CDR3: CASSRMYNNYGYTF. DNA of the CDR3: TGTGCCAGCAGCCGGATGTATAATAACTATGGCTACACCTTC.

The chain is built from TRBV19 and TRBJ2-6; D possibly corresponds to TRBD2 (5 bases). CDR1 and CDR2 from the germline V gene are LNHDA and SQIVND (reference sequence). The CDR3 totals 14 residues. V lost 7 bases and J 4 bases, leaving 11 bases between the germline ends. CDR3 region: CASIEGPGANVLTF. Here the CDR3 DNA reads TGTGCCAGTATAGAGGGTCCGGGGGCCAACGTCCTGACTTTC. Looking up the rest from reference TRBV19 and TRBJ2-6 gives the full variable domain: DGGITQSPKYLFRKEGQNVTLSCEQNLNHDAMYWYRQDPGQGLRLIYYSQIVNDFQKGDIAEGYSVSREKKESFPLTVTSAQKNPTAFYLCASIEGPGANVLTFGAGSRLTVL.

This clone was seen a few times. This chain uses TRBV28 with TRBJ2-4; D gene ambiguous. CDR3 length equals 13 residues. The germline V and J ends were trimmed by 6 bases and 2 bases, with 8 bases remaining between them. CDR1 and CDR2 (germline): MDHEN, SYDVKM. Written as DNA, the CDR3 is TGTGCCAGCAGCCCTGGCTCCAAAAACATTCAGTACTTC. Translating it yields CASSPGSKNIQYF.

This clone was observed a handful of times. V usage is TRBV30 and J usage is TRBJ1-2; weak D call: TRBD1 (5 bases). This CDR3 is 14 amino acids long. V was clipped by 3 bases and J by 4 bases, with 15 bases between them. Per germline, CDR1 GTSNPN and CDR2 SVGIG (reference sequence). The CDR3 DNA follows: TGTGCCTGGAGAGACAGTTTACGCCTCTATGGCTACACCTTC. Translating it yields CAWRDSLRLYGYTF. Full variable domain (rest looked up from reference TRBV30 and TRBJ1-2): SQTIHQWPATLVQPVGSPLSLECTVEGTSNPNLYWYRQAAGRGLQLLFYSVGIGQISSEVPQNLSASRPQDRQFILSSKKLLLSDSGFYLCAWRDSLRLYGYTFGSGTRLTVV.

This clone was detected a few times. The chain combines TRBV30 with TRBJ1-2; D gene uncertain. Germline V gives CDR1 GTSNPN, CDR2 SVGIG (reference sequence). The CDR3 covers 13 residues. Trimming shortened V by 2 bases and J by 4 bases, and 11 bases separated the two germline ends. The CDR3 spells CAWSREAIYGYTF. The DNA for the CDR3 is TGTGCCTGGAGTAGAGAGGCGATCTATGGCTACACCTTC.

This chain joins TRBV7-9 and TRBJ2-3; D perhaps matches TRBD1 (5 bases). The CDR3 runs to 13 residues. The germline V and J ends were trimmed by 11 bases and 0 bases, with 12 bases remaining between them. The germline V gene encodes CDR1 SEHNR and CDR2 FQNEAQ (reference sequence). The CDR3, as DNA: TGTGCCCGCGACAGCCCCAGCACAGATACGCAGTATTTT. This codes for CARDSPSTDTQYF.

Note on this clone: Other nucleotide sequences in the sample specify the same CDR3. The chain combines TRBV5-1 with TRBJ2-3, with 7 bases lining up with TRBD2. V was clipped by 0 bases and J by 0 bases; unmatched bases: 1. This CDR3 has 15 residues. Germline values: CDR1 SGHRS, CDR2 YFSETQ. The CDR3 coding sequence is TGCGCCAGCAGCTTGGTAGCGGGTAGCACAGATACGCAGTATTTT. This gives the protein CASSLVAGSTDTQYF.